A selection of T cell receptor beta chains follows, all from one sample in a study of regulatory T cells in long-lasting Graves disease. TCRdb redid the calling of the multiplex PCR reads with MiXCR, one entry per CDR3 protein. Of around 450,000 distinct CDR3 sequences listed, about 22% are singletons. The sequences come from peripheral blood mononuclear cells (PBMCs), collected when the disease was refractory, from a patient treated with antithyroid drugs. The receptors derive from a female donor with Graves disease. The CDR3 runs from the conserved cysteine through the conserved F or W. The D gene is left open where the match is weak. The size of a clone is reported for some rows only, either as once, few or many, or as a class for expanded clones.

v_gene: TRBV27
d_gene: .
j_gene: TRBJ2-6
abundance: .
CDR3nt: TGTGCCAGCAGTTTACTTTCCGCCTACTCTGGGGCCAACGTCCTGACTTTC
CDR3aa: CASSLLSAYSGANVLTF

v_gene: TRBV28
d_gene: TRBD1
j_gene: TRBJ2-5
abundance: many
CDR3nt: TGTGCCAGCAGTTATATCGGACAGGGGTTGCAAGAGACCCAGTACTTC
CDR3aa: CASSYIGQGLQETQYF

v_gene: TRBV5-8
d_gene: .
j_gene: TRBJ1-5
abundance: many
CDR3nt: TGTGCCAGCAGCTTGGAGGCAGGCAATCAGCCCCAGCATTTT
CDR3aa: CASSLEAGNQPQHF

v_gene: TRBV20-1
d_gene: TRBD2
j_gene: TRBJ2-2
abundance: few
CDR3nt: TGCAGTGCTAGAGTCTTAGCGGGAAACACCGGGGAGCTGTTTTTT
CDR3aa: CSARVLAGNTGELFF

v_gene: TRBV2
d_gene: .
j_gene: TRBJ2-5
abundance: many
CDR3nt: TGTGCCAGCAGTGAACAGGGCGTAGTAAACCAAGAGACCCAGTACTTC
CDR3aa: CASSEQGVVNQETQYF

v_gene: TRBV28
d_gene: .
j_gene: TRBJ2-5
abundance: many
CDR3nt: TGTGCCAGCAGTTTATTCCGAACCCAAGAGACCCAGTACTTC
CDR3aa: CASSLFRTQETQYF

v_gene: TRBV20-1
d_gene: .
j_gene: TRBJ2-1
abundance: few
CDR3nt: TGCAGTGCCCAGAGGTGGGAAGGATGGGGGAATGAGCAGTTCTTC
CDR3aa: CSAQRWEGWGNEQFF

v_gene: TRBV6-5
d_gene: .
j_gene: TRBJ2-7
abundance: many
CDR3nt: TGTGCCAGCAGTTACTCGACCTCTGGGGGGCACGAGCAGTACTTC
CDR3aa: CASSYSTSGGHEQYF

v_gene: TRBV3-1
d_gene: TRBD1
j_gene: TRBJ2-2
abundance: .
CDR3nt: TGTGCCAGCAGCCCCTTTGACAGGGGGCTTACCGGGGAGCTGTTTTTT
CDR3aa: CASSPFDRGLTGELFF

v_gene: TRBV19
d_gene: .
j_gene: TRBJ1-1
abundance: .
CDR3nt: TGTGCCAGTAGCCCCACGGTTGGGGCTGAAGCTTTCTTT
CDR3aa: CASSPTVGAEAFF

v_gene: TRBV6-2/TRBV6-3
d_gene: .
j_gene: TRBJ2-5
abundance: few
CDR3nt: TGTGCCAGCAGTGCGAGACCAGGAGCGCCCCCCGAGACCCAGTACTTC
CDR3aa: CASSARPGAPPETQYF

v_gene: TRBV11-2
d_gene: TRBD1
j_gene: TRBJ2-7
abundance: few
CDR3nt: TGTGCCAGCAGCCTAGACGGGGGACAGGGATACGAGCAGTACTTC
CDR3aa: CASSLDGGQGYEQYF

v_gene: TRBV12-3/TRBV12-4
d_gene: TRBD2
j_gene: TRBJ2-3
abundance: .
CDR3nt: TGTGCCAGCAGAGTGGCGGGACTAGCTGATACGCAGTATTTT
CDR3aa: CASRVAGLADTQYF

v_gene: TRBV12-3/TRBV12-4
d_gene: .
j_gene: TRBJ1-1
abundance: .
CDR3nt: TGTGCCAGCAGGGCCTCTGAAGCTTTCTTT
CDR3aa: CASRASEAFF

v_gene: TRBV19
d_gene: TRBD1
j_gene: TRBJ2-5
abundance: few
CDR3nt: TGTGCCAGTAGTGACCACAGGGGGCCGGGGGAGACCCAGTACTTC
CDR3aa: CASSDHRGPGETQYF

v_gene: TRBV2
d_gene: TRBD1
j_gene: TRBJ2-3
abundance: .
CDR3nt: TGTGCCAGCAGTACGGGACAGAGCACAGATACGCAGTATTTT
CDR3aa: CASSTGQSTDTQYF

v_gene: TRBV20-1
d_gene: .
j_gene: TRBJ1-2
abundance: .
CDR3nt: TGCAGTGCTAGGGACACCCGACAGAACTATGGCTACACCTTC
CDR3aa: CSARDTRQNYGYTF

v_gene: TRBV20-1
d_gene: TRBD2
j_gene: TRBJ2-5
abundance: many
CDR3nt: TGCAGTGCACAGCGGGAGGGCCGGGAGACCCAGTACTTC
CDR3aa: CSAQREGRETQYF

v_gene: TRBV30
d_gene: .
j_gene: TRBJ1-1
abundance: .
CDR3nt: TGTGCCTGGAGTAATTATGTCACTGAAGCTTTCTTT
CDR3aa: CAWSNYVTEAFF

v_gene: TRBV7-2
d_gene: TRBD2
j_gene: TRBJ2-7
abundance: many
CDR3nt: TGTGCCAGCAGCTTTCAAGCGGGAGGATACGAGCAGTACTTC
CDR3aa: CASSFQAGGYEQYF

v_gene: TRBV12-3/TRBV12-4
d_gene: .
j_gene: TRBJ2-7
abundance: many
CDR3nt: TGTGCCAGCAGTTTGGGGGGATTCTACCGAAACGAGCAGTACTTC
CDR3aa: CASSLGGFYRNEQYF

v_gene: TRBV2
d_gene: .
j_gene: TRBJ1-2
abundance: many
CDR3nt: TGTGCCATCGGACCCCAGTTAACCTATGGCTACACCTTC
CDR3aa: CAIGPQLTYGYTF

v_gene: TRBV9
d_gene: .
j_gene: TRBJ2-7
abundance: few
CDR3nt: TGTGCCAGCAGCGTAGACTTCTCAAGCTCCTACGAGCAGTACTTC
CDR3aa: CASSVDFSSSYEQYF

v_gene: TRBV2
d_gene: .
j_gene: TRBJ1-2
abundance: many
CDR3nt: TGTGCCAGCAGTGAACGGGCTCTTAGCCTAAGTCCTTCTTATGGCTACACCTTC
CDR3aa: CASSERALSLSPSYGYTF

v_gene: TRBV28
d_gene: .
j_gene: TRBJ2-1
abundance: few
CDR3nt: TGTGCCAGCAGTTTCGGGGCCTACAATGAGCAGTTCTTC
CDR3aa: CASSFGAYNEQFF

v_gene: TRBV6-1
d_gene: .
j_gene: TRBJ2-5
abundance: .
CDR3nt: TGTGCCAGCAGTGGGACAGCGCCCCCGGAGACCCAGTACTTC
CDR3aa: CASSGTAPPETQYF

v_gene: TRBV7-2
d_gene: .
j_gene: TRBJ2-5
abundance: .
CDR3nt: TGTGCCAGCAGAGAAAGGTTGGGGCCCCCGGGAGCGGAAGAGACCCAGTACTTC
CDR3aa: CASRERLGPPGAEETQYF

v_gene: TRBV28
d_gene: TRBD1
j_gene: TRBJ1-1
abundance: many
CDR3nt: TGTGCCAGCAGTAGGGACAGGGATAACACTGAAGCTTTCTTT
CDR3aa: CASSRDRDNTEAFF

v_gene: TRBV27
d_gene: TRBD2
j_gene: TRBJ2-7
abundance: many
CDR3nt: TGTGCCAGCAGGCCCGCGGGGGGCTGGACTTACGAGCAGTACTTC
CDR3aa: CASRPAGGWTYEQYF

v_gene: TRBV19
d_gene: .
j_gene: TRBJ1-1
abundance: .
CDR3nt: TGTGCCAGTAGTACGGAGGGAGCTTTGAACACTGAAGCTTTCTTT
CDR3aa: CASSTEGALNTEAFF

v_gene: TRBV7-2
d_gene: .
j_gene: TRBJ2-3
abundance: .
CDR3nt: TGTGCCAGCAGCTCCAGCGGAACCCGTGCAGATACGCAGTATTTT
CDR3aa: CASSSSGTRADTQYF

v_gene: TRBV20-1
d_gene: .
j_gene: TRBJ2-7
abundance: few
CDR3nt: TGCAGTGCTAGGGCTGGCGGCAGGGACTTCCTCGGCTACGAGCAGTACTTC
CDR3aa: CSARAGGRDFLGYEQYF

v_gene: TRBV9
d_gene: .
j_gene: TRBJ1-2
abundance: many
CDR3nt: TGTGCCAGCAGCGTAGGCGAGCAGAGGGGCTACACCTTC
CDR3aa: CASSVGEQRGYTF

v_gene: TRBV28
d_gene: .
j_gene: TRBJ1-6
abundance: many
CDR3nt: TGTGCCAGCAGTTTTCCCGACGTGGGCCCTTCACCCCTCCACTTT
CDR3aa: CASSFPDVGPSPLHF

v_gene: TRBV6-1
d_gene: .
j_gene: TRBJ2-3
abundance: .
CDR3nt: TGTGCCAGCAGTACGGACACGCGCACAGATACGCAGTATTTT
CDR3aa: CASSTDTRTDTQYF

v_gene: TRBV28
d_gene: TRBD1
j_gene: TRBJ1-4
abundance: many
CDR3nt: TGTGCCAGCAGTTTATTGACAGGGGGAAATGAAAAACTGTTTTTT
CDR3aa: CASSLLTGGNEKLFF

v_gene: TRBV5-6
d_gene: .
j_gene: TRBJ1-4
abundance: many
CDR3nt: TGTGCCAGCAGCGAGGGCATCGAATCGAAAAGGGAACTGTTTTTT
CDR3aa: CASSEGIESKRELFF

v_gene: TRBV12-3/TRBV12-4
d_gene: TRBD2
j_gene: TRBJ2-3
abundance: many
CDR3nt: TGTGCCAGCAGTTCACGAGCGGGGGACACAGATACGCAGTATTTT
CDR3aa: CASSSRAGDTDTQYF

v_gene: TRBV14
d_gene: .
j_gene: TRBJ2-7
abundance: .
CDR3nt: TGTGCCAGCAGCCCGCAGTATGACGAGCAGTACTTC
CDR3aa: CASSPQYDEQYF

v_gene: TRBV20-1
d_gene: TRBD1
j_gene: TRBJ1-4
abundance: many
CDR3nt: TGCAGTGCTGAGGGACAGGGGGAGTTGGGAGTCTTT
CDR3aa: CSAEGQGELGVF

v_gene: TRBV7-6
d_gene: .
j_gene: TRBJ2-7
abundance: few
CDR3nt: TGTGCCAGCAGCTTAGACCCCCCCTCCGAGCAGTACTTC
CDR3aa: CASSLDPPSEQYF

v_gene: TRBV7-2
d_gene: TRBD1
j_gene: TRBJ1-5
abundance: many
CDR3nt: TGTGCCAGCAGCCCCGTGGGACAGAACAATCAGCCCCAGCATTTT
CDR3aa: CASSPVGQNNQPQHF

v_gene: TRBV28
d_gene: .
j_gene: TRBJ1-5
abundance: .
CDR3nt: TGTGCCAGCAGTTTCAGAGTGGGACAAGGAATCCTAGGGAATCAGCCCCAGCATTTT
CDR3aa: CASSFRVGQGILGNQPQHF

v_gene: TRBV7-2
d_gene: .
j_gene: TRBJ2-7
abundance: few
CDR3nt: TGTGCCAGCAGCTTAGTGTGGGCGGGGAGCGAGCAGTACTTC
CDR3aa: CASSLVWAGSEQYF

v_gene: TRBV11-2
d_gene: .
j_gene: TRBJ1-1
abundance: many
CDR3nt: TGTGCCAGCAGCTTAGGTAAAGGGGTGAGTTGGAACACTGAAGCTTTCTTT
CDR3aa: CASSLGKGVSWNTEAFF

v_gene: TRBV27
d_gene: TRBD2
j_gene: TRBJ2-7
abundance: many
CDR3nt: TGTGCCAGCAGACCCCGGGGCGGGAGTGGCTACGAGCAGTACTTC
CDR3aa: CASRPRGGSGYEQYF

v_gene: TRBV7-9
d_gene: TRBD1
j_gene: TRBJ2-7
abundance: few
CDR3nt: TGTGCCAGCAGCTTGGGACAGAGGCTTGACTACGAGCAGTACTTC
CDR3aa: CASSLGQRLDYEQYF

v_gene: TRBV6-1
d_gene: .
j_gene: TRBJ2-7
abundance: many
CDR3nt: TGTGCCGTTAGACGGGGCTCCTACGAGCAGTACTTC
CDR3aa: CAVRRGSYEQYF

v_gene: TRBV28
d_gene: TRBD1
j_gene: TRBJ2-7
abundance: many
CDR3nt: TGTGCCAGCAGAGGGACAGGAGGCGAGCAGTACTTC
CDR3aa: CASRGTGGEQYF

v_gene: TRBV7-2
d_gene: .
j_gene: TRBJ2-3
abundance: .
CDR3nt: TGTGCCAGCAGCTTAGCGCCCGGGACAAGCACAGATACGCAGTATTTT
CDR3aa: CASSLAPGTSTDTQYF

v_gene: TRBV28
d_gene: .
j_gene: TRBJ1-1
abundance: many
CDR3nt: TGTGCCAGCAGTTTCCGGGGATCTGAAGCTTTCTTT
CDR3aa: CASSFRGSEAFF